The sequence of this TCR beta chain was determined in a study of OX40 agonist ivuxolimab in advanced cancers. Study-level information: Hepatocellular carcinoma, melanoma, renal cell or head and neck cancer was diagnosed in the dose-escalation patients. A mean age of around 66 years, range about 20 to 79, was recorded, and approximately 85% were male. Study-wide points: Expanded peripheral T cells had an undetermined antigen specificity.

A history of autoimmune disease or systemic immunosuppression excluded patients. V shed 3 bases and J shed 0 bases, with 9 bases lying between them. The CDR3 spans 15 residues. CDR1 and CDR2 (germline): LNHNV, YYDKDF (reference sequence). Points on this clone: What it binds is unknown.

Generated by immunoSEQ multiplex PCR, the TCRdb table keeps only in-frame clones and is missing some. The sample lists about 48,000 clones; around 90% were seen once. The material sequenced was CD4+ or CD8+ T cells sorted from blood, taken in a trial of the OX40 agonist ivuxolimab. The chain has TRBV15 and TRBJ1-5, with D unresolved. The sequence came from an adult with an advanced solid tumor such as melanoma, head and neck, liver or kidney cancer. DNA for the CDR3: TGTGCCACCAGCAGGGAGACATATAGCAATCAGCCCCAGCATTTT. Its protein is CATSRETYSNQPQHF.